Shown below are 30 T cell receptor beta chains from a single sample sequenced in a study of T cell changes during pregnancy in multiple sclerosis. Assay: immunoSEQ multiplex PCR; the TCRdb copy retains only in-frame clones and omits some. The repertoire holds about 46,000 clones, with about 91% as singletons. This specimen was CD4+ T cells from peripheral blood mononuclear cells, taken in the second trimester of pregnancy. These receptors all stem from a female donor in good health, enrolled as a control in a pregnancy study.

The V and J genes are TRBV7-9 and TRBJ1-1; no definite D call. V was shortened by 0 bases and J by 2 bases, with 7 bases between the two germline ends. The CDR3 sequence is 14 residues long. Germline CDR1 is SEHNR and CDR2 is FQNEAQ (reference sequence). The CDR3 region is CASSLAGGNTEAFF. As DNA, the CDR3 is TGTGCCAGCAGCTTAGCAGGCGGAAACACTGAAGCTTTCTTT.

This clone was counted once. The chain combines TRBV5-6 with TRBJ1-1; D is undetermined. This CDR3 is 13 amino acids long. V shed 1 base and J shed 8 bases, with 12 bases lying between them. The germline V gene encodes CDR1 SGHDT and CDR2 YYEEEE. CDR3 protein: CASSLTPDGEAFF. The CDR3 DNA reads TGTGCCAGCAGCTTGACACCTGACGGGGAAGCTTTCTTT.

This clone was observed a single time. The V call is TRBV6-5, the J call TRBJ1-2, with 8 bases fitting TRBD1. The V gene end was trimmed by 5 bases and the J gene end by 2 bases; junction bases not matched to a gene: 4. Germline-derived CDR1 and CDR2 are MNHEY and SVGAGI. CDR3 length: 14 amino acids. In DNA form, the CDR3 reads TGTGCCAGCAGTCGACAGGGGTTGAACTATGGCTACACCTTC. This encodes CASSRQGLNYGYTF.

The chain uses TRBV25-1 and TRBJ2-3; 8 bases map to TRBD2. J was trimmed by 5 bases and V by 6 bases; bases with no gene match: 10. The CDR3 length is 15 residues. The germline V gene encodes CDR1 MGHDK and CDR2 SYGVNS. The CDR3 nucleotides read TGTGCCAGCAGCCAGGTCGGGGGGGCCCAAGATACGCAGTATTTT. Translated: CASSQVGGAQDTQYF.

The chain employs TRBV2 and TRBJ1-5; the D is unclear. Trimming took off 6 bases at V and 7 bases at J, with 16 bases between the two ends. Germline V gene data show CDR1 as SNHLY and CDR2 as FYNNEI. The CDR3 is 14 residues long. CDR3 nucleotides: TGTGCCAGCAGCGTGGCCCCGGCGGGGCAGCCCCAGCATTTT. Translated, it gives CASSVAPAGQPQHF.

The chain uses TRBV19 and TRBJ1-2; D is possibly TRBD1 (6 bases). This CDR3 spans 15 amino acids. Germline CDR1 LNHDA, CDR2 SQIVND (reference sequence). V was trimmed by 5 bases and J by 0 bases, leaving 13 bases between them. The CDR3 sequence is CASSPTDRANYGYTF. Here the CDR3 DNA reads TGTGCCAGTAGTCCTACGGACAGAGCTAACTATGGCTACACCTTC.

This clone was detected only a few times. The chain uses TRBV4-3 and TRBJ2-3, with 11 bases identical to TRBD2. Per germline, CDR1 LGHNA and CDR2 YSLEER. The CDR3 runs 16 residues. The V segment lost 4 bases and the J segment 5 bases; nucleotides outside the gene matches: 8. Here the CDR3 reads CASSLIAGGPQDTQYF. The CDR3 DNA reads TGCGCCAGCAGCCTCATAGCGGGGGGGCCTCAAGATACGCAGTATTTT.

The chain recombines TRBV4-3 with TRBJ1-2; no definite D call. The CDR3 is 14 amino acids. V lost 2 bases, J lost 3 bases, and 10 bases lay in between. Per the germline V gene, CDR1 is LGHNA and CDR2 is YSLEER. The CDR3 loop is CASSQITADYGYTF. The CDR3 DNA reads TGCGCCAGCAGCCAAATTACTGCGGACTATGGCTACACCTTC.

The rearrangement links TRBV12-5 to TRBJ2-7; D is undetermined. The germline gives CDR1 LGHNT, CDR2 FRNRAP. V lost 1 base, J lost 3 bases, and 7 bases lay in between. CDR3 length: 13 amino acids. The CDR3 nucleotides are TGTGCTAGTGGTTTGGCAGGCAGCTACGAGCAGTACTTC. Its protein is CASGLAGSYEQYF.

The CDR3 here is CASSPPTGGNGNTIYF. The CDR3 coding sequence is TGTGCCAGCTCACCCCCGACAGGGGGCAATGGAAACACCATATATTTT. The chain uses TRBV18 and TRBJ1-3; 10 nucleotides agree with TRBD1. Losses at the gene ends were 3 bases for V and 3 bases for J; bases not matched to a gene: 5. Germline V lookup: CDR1 KGHSH, CDR2 LQKENI. The CDR3 extends over 16 amino acids.

The gene calls are TRBV7-2 and TRBJ2-5, with TRBD1 matching over 7 bases. V trimming: 5 bases; J trimming: 4 bases; junction bases outside the gene matches: 1. This CDR3 region has 12 residues. The germline V gene encodes CDR1 SGHTA and CDR2 FQGNSA. The CDR3 bases are TGTGCCAGCAGCACAGGGGCAGAGACCCAGTACTTC. Translation gives CASSTGAETQYF.

In its sample, this clone was seen once. V gene TRBV6-1 combines with J gene TRBJ1-1; 8 bases are shared with TRBD1. Per the germline V gene, CDR1 is MNHNS and CDR2 is SASEGT. This CDR3 region has 13 residues. V shed 11 bases, J shed 5 bases, and the junction held 10 bases outside the gene matches. CDR3 coding DNA: TGTGCCGGGCAGACAGGGGCTAATACTGAAGCTTTCTTT. Translating gives CAGQTGANTEAFF.

The chain is built from TRBV5-8 and TRBJ1-2; 8 bases match TRBD1. This CDR3 is 16 amino acids long. V lost 3 bases and J lost 5; bases outside the gene matches: 12. CDR1 is SGHTS, CDR2 YDEGEE, per germline. DNA of the CDR3: TGTGCCAGCAGCTCCGAGCGGACAGGGCGAGGGTATGGCTACACCTTC. Translating gives CASSSERTGRGYGYTF.

The chain uses TRBV9 and TRBJ2-3, with TRBD1 identical over 10 bases. CDR3 length: 15 residues. V lost 0 bases to trimming and J lost 6 bases; unmatched junction nucleotides: 4. Germline lookup yields CDR1 SGDLS and CDR2 YYNGEE. DNA of the CDR3: TGTGCCAGCAGCGTAGTGACAGGGGGCGCCGATACGCAGTATTTT. It translates to CASSVVTGGADTQYF.

This chain links TRBV5-1 with TRBJ1-4; D unresolved. The V gene lost 3 bases and the J gene lost 8 bases, with 14 bases spanning the gap. This CDR3 is 14 amino acids long. Germline CDR1 SGHRS, CDR2 YFSETQ. The CDR3 DNA follows: TGCGCCAGCAGCTCGCAAGGGAGAGGCGAAAAACTGTTTTTT. The encoded protein is CASSSQGRGEKLFF.

This clone was found once. The chain links TRBV7-9 to TRBJ1-2; 9 bases are a match to TRBD1. Looked up from germline, CDR1 is SEHNR and CDR2 is FQNEAQ (reference sequence). V trimming: 3 bases; J trimming: 7 bases; junction bases outside the gene matches: 15. CDR3 size: 17 residues. CDR3 nucleotides: TGTGCCAGCAGCTTCCGGGACAGGGCCGTAAACGGGGCTGGCTACACCTTC. Its protein product is CASSFRDRAVNGAGYTF.

This rearrangement joins TRBV19 to TRBJ1-3; TRBD1 agrees at 7 bases. The V and J ends lost 6 bases and 0 bases, in that order; junction bases with no gene match: 5. The germline V gene encodes CDR1 LNHDA and CDR2 SQIVND (reference sequence). This CDR3 spans 15 amino acids. The CDR3 nucleotides read TGTGCCAGTAGCACGGGACAGAGCTCTGGAAACACCATATATTTT. As protein: CASSTGQSSGNTIYF. Together with reference TRBV19 and TRBJ1-3, the CDR3 gives the full variable domain: DGGITQSPKYLFRKEGQNVTLSCEQNLNHDAMYWYRQDPGQGLRLIYYSQIVNDFQKGDIAEGYSVSREKKESFPLTVTSAQKNPTAFYLCASSTGQSSGNTIYFGEGSWLTVV.

A remark on this clone: At one boundary the junction diverges from the germline segment, which might be a read error. The chain has TRBV9 and TRBJ2-3, with 9 bases identical to TRBD2. This CDR3 comprises 15 residues. Germline loops: CDR1 SGDLS, CDR2 YYNGEE. The CDR3 loop is CASSLAGTSTDTQYF. The CDR3, as DNA: TGTGCCAGCAGCCTCGCGGGGACTAGCACGGATACGCAGTATTTT.

The rearrangement uses TRBV5-1 and TRBJ2-7, with D hard to call. The CDR3 sequence is 16 residues long. CDR1 is SGHRS and CDR2 is YFSETQ in the germline V gene. V was pared by 0 bases and J by 4 bases, with 17 bases between. CDR3 nucleotides: TGCGCCAGCAGCTTGGTTGGCTTGGCCAATAAGTACGAGCAGTACTTC. This codes for CASSLVGLANKYEQYF.

The genes are TRBV5-4 and TRBJ1-3; 9 nucleotides agree with TRBD1. V dropped 5 bases and J dropped 0; count of bases not matched to a gene: 0. Germline V lookup: CDR1 SGHNT, CDR2 YYREEE (reference sequence). The CDR3 consists of 14 residues. Here the CDR3 reads CASRDRGSGNTIYF. The CDR3 coding sequence is TGTGCCAGCAGGGACAGGGGCTCTGGAAACACCATATATTTT.

The rearrangement uses TRBV9 and TRBJ2-7; possibly TRBD2 for D (6 bases). The germline V gene has CDR1 SGDLS and CDR2 YYNGEE. Deletions cut 3 bases from V and 3 bases from J, with 13 bases between. This CDR3 has 14 residues. CDR3 region: CASSGRGTGYEQYF. DNA for the CDR3: TGTGCCAGCAGCGGGCGAGGGACTGGCTACGAGCAGTACTTC.

The rearrangement links TRBV5-5 to TRBJ2-7; D is undetermined. This CDR3 region has 11 residues. V lost 0 bases and J 5 bases, leaving 3 bases between the germline ends. Germline V CDR1 and CDR2: SGHKS, YYEKEE (reference sequence). CDR3 sequence reads: CASSLVDEQYF. CDR3 DNA: TGTGCCAGCAGCTTGGTAGACGAGCAGTACTTC.

The sample holds one count of this clone. This rearrangement joins TRBV5-1 to TRBJ1-2; weak D call: TRBD1 (6 bases). The ends were cut back, 0 bases at V and 3 bases at J, with 15 bases in the middle. CDR1 SGHRS and CDR2 YFSETQ come from the germline V gene. The CDR3 contains 16 residues. This CDR3 is CASSLDTTGMDYGYTF. CDR3 in DNA: TGCGCCAGCAGCTTGGACACGACAGGAATGGACTATGGCTACACCTTC.

The chain links TRBV11-3 to TRBJ1-3; D is uncertain. V lost 6 bases and J 10 bases, leaving 10 bases between the germline ends. CDR3 length equals 11 residues. Germline V gene data show CDR1 as SGHNT and CDR2 as YENEEA. The CDR3 nucleotides are TGTGCCAGCAGGTCAAGAGGGACCATATATTTT. Protein: CASRSRGTIYF.

This chain joins TRBV7-3 and TRBJ1-3, with D maybe TRBD1 (6 bases). The V gene's germline CDR1 is SGHTA and CDR2 FQGTGA. V was cut by 3 bases and J by 4 bases, with 10 bases left in between. The CDR3 totals 14 residues. The CDR3 sequence: CASSFTGSGNTIYF. The CDR3 DNA reads TGTGCCAGCAGCTTTACAGGGTCAGGAAACACCATATATTTT.

This chain connects TRBV7-2 to TRBJ1-1, with 9 bases matching TRBD1. J gave up 7 bases and V 5 bases, and 8 bases lay outside the gene matches. Germline CDR1 SGHTA, CDR2 FQGNSA. This CDR3 region has 14 residues. The CDR3 is CASSRDRVEGEAFF. DNA of the CDR3: TGTGCCAGCAGCAGGGACAGGGTGGAGGGTGAAGCTTTCTTT. The whole variable domain, remainder taken from reference TRBV7-2 and TRBJ1-1, is GAGVSQSPSNKVTEKGKDVELRCDPISGHTALYWYRQSLGQGLEFLIYFQGNSAPDKSGLPSDRFSAERTGGSVSTLTIQRTQQEDSAVYLCASSRDRVEGEAFFGQGTRLTVV.

The chain employs TRBV7-2 and TRBJ2-1, with D possibly TRBD2 on 6 matching bases. The CDR3 covers 15 residues. Trimming removed 1 base at V and 5 bases at J, with 12 bases between. In germline, CDR1 is SGHTA, CDR2 FQGNSA. This CDR3 reads CASSLVWRGHNEQFF. The CDR3 region has the DNA TGTGCCAGCAGCTTAGTTTGGCGGGGCCACAATGAGCAGTTCTTC.

The genes are TRBV29-1 and TRBJ1-1; no definite D call. V lost 7 bases, J lost 0 bases, and 15 bases lay in between. Germline V gives CDR1 SQVTM, CDR2 ANQGSEA. The CDR3 sequence is 14 residues long. CDR3 amino acids: CSGFTGPVNTEAFF. In nucleotides, the CDR3 is TGCAGCGGTTTCACGGGTCCGGTGAACACTGAAGCTTTCTTT.

The rearrangement links TRBV6-5 to TRBJ1-4; D not certain. In germline, CDR1 is MNHEY, CDR2 SVGAGI. This CDR3 is built from 16 residues. Trimming took off 4 bases at V and 3 bases at J, with 15 bases between the two ends. The DNA for the CDR3 is TGTGCCAGCAGTTGGTCGAGGGTTCGGGCTAATGAAAAACTGTTTTTT. This gives the protein CASSWSRVRANEKLFF.

By share, this clone counts as medium-sized. The chain combines TRBV30 with TRBJ1-2; D unresolved. The CDR3 is 13 residues long. The germline V gene has CDR1 GTSNPN and CDR2 SVGIG (reference sequence). The germline V and J ends were trimmed by 2 bases and 6 bases, with 13 bases remaining between them. CDR3 protein: CAWSLYISHGYTF. CDR3 DNA sequence: TGTGCCTGGAGTCTGTACATATCCCATGGCTACACCTTC.